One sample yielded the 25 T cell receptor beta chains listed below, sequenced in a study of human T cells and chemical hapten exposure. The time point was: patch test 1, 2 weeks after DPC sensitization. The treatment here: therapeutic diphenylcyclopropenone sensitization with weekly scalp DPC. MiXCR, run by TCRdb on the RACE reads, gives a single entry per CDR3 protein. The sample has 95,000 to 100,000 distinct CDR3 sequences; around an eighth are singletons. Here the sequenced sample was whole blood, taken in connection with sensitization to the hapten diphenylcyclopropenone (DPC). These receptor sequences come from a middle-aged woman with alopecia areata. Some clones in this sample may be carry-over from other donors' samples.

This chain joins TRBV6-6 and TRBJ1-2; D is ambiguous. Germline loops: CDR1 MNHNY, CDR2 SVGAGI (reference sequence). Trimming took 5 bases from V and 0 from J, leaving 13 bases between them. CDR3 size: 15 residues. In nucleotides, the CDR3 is TGTGCCAGCAGTCTCCGAGGATCCGCTAACTATGGCTACACCTTC. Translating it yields CASSLRGSANYGYTF.

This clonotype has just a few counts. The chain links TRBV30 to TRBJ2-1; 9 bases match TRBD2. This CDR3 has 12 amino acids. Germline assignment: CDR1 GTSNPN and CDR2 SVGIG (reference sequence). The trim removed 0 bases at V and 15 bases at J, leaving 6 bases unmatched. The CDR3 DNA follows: TGTGCCTGGAGTGTAGGCGGGAGGGGGCCGTTCTTC. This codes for CAWSVGGRGPFF.

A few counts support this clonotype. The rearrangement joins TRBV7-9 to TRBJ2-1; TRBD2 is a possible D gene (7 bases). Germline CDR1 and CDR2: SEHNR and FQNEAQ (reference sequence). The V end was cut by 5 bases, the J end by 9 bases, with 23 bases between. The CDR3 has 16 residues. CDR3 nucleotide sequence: TGTGCCAGCAGCCTCGCGGGCGGGGGCCCTTTCTCTGAGCAGTTCTTC. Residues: CASSLAGGGPFSEQFF.

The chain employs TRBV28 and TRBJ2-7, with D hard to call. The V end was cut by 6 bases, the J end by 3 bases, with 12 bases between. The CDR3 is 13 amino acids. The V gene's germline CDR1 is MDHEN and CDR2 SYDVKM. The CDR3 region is CASSPFVYYEQYF. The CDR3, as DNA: TGTGCCAGCAGCCCTTTCGTCTACTACGAGCAGTACTTC.

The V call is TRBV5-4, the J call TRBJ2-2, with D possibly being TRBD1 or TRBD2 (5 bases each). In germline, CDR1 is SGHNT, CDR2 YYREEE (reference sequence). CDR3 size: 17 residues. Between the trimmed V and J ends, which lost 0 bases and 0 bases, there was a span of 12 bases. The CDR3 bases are TGTGCCAGCAGCTTGGCCACAGGAGGCCCGAACACCGGGGAGCTGTTTTTT. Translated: CASSLATGGPNTGELFF.

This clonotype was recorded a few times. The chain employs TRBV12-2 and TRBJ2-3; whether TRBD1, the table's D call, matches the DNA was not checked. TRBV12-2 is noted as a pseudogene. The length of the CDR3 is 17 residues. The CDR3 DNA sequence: TGTGCAAGTCGCTCTCCCTACCGGGGGAGCCTCACAGATACGCAGTATTTT. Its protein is CASRSPYRGSLTDTQYF.

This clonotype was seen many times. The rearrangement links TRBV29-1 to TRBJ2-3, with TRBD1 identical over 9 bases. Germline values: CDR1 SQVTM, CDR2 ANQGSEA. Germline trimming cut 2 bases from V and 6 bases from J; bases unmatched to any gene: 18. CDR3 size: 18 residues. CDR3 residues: CSVEWGPGTGGRADTQYF. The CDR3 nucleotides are TGCAGCGTTGAATGGGGACCCGGTACAGGGGGCAGAGCTGATACGCAGTATTTT.

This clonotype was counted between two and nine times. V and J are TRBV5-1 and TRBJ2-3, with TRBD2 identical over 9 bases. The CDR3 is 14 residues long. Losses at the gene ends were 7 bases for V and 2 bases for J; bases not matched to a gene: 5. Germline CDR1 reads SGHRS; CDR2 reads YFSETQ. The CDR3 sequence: CASGLAIPTDTQYF. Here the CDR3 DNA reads TGCGCCAGCGGACTAGCGATACCCACAGATACGCAGTATTTT.

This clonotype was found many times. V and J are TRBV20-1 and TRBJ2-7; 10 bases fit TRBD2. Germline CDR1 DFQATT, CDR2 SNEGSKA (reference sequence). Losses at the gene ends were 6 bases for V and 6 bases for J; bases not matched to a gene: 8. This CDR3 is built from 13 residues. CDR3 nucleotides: TGCAGTGCCCTCGGACTAGCGGCCTTCGAGCAGTACTTC. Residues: CSALGLAAFEQYF.

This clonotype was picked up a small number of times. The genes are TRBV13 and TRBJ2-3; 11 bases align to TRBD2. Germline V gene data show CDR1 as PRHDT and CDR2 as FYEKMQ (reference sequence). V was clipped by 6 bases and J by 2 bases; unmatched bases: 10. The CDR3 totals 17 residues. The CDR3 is CASSQPTLAGVTDTQYF. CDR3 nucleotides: TGTGCCAGCAGTCAACCCACACTAGCGGGAGTCACAGATACGCAGTATTTT.

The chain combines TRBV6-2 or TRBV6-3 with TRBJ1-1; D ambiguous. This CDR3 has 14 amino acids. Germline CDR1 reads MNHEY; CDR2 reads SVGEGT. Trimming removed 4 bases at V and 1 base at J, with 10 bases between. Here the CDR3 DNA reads TGTGCCAGCAGTTTTTCATTGTCGAACACTGAAGCTTTCTTT. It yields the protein CASSFSLSNTEAFF.

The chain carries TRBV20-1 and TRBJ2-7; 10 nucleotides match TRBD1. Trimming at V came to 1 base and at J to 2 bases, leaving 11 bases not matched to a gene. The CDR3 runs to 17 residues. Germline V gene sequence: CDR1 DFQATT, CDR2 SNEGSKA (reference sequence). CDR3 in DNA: TGCAGTGCTAGAGGCGGGGACAGGGGTTTGGGTCCCTACGAGCAGTACTTC. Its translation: CSARGGDRGLGPYEQYF.

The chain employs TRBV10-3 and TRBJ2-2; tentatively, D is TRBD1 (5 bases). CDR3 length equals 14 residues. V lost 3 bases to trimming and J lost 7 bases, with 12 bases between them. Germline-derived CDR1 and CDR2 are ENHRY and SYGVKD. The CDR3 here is CAISEVTGYGELFF. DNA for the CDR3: TGTGCCATCAGTGAAGTCACAGGCTACGGGGAGCTGTTTTTT.

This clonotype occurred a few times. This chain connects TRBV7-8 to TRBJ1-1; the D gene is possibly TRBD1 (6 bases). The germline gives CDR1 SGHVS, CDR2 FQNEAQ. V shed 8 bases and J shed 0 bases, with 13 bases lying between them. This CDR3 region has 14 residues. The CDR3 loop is CASSRGGVNTEAFF. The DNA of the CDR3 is TGTGCCAGCTCGAGGGGGGGCGTGAACACTGAAGCTTTCTTT.

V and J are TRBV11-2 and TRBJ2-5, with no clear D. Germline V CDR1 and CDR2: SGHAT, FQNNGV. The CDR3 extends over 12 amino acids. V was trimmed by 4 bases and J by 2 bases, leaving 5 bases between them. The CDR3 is CASSSQQETQYF. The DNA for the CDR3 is TGTGCCAGCAGCTCCCAGCAAGAGACCCAGTACTTC.

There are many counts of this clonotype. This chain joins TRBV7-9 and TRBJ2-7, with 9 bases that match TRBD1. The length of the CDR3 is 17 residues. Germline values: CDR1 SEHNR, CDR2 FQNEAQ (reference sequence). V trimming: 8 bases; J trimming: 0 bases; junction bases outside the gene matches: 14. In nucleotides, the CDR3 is TGTGCCAGCCGGCCTAGGCTGGGGACAGGGCTCTCCTACGAGCAGTACTTC. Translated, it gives CASRPRLGTGLSYEQYF.

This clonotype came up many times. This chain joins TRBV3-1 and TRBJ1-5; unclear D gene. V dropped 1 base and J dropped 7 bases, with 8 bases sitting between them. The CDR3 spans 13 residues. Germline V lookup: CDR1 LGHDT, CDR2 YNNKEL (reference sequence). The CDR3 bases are TGTGCCAGCAGCCAAGGGCCCAACCAGCCCCAGCATTTT. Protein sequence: CASSQGPNQPQHF.

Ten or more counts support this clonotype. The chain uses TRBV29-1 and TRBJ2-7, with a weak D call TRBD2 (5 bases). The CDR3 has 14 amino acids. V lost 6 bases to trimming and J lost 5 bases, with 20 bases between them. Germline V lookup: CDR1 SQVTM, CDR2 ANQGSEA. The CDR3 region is CSVEGSTTSHEQYF. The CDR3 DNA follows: TGCAGCGTCGAGGGATCTACGACGTCCCACGAGCAGTACTTC.

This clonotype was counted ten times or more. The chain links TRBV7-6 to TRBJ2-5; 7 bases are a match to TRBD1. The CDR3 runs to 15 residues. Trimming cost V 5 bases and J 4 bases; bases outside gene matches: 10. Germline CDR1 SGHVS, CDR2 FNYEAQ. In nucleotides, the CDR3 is TGTGCCAGCAGCCCCGCGGCAGGGGGTAGAGAGACCCAGTACTTC. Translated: CASSPAAGGRETQYF.

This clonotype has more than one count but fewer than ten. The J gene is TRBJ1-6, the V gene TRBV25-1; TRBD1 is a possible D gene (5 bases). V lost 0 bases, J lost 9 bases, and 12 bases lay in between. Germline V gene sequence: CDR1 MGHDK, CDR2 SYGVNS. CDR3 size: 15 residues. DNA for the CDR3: TGTGCCAGCAGTGAATATGGGGGGAGAGGTTCACCCCTCCACTTT. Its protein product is CASSEYGGRGSPLHF.

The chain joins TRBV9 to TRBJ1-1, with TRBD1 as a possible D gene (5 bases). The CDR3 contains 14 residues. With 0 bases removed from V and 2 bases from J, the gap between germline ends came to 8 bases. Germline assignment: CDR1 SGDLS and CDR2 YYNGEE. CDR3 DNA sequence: TGTGCCAGCAGCGTAGTGGGGGGAAACACTGAAGCTTTCTTT. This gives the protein CASSVVGGNTEAFF.

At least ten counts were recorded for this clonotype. For the CDR3, the DNA is TGTGCCAGCTCACCACCGGGACTAGCGCCCGAGCAGTACTTC. Residues: CASSPPGLAPEQYF. The chain joins TRBV18 to TRBJ2-7; 10 bases fit TRBD2. The CDR3 extends over 14 amino acids. Germline trimming cut 0 bases from V and 6 bases from J; bases unmatched to any gene: 2. Germline assignment: CDR1 KGHSH and CDR2 LQKENI.

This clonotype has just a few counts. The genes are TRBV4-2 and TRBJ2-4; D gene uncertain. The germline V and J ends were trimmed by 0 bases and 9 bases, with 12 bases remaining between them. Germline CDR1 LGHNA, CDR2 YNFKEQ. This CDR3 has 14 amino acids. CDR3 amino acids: CASSQDDPSRIQYF. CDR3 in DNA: TGTGCCAGCAGCCAAGATGACCCTTCCCGCATTCAGTACTTC.

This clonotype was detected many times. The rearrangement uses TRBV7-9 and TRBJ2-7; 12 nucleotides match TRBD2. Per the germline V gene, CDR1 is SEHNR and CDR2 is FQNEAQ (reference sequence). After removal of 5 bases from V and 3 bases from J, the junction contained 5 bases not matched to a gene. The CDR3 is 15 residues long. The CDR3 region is CASSKWTSGVYEQYF. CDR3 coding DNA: TGTGCCAGCAGCAAGTGGACTAGCGGGGTCTACGAGCAGTACTTC. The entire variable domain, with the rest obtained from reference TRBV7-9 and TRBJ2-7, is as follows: DTGVSQNPRHKITKRGQNVTFRCDPISEHNRLYWYRQTLGQGPEFLTYFQNEAQLEKSRLLSDRFSAERPKGSFSTLEIQRTEQGDSAMYLCASSKWTSGVYEQYFGPGTRLTVT.

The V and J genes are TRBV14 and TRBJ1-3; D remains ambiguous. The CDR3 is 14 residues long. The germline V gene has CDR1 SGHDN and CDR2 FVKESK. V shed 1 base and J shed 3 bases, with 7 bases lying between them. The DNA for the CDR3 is TGTGCCAGCAGCCAAGTCGCGGGTGGAAACACCATATATTTT. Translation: CASSQVAGGNTIYF.